Listed here is a single T cell receptor (beta chain). What it binds is unknown. This PCR relied on a set of 60 Vbeta primers and 13 Jbeta primers. Libraries were prepared by immunoSEQ multiplex PCR; TCRdb keeps only in-frame clonotypes and omits some of them. The sample has around 200,000 clones, roughly 80% seen once. This sample is drawn from a study of cytomegalovirus exposure and HLA in healthy donors. Study findings and constraints: With later analysis, a missense DCLRE1C variant became linked to TCR beta V- and J-gene trimming. Whilst most TCR sequences proved rare, a subset of public TCRs occurred across many donors. Later analysis identified several of the most significant clusters that appeared linked to common viral pathogens. An Asian-associated ancestry cluster reportedly showed fewer N-insertions than the approximately 700-donor mean in a later analysis.

The junction had 8 bases not matched to a gene; V was cut back by 6 bases and J by 5 bases. This CDR3 has 15 amino acids. Germline lookup yields CDR1 MNHEY and CDR2 SVGAGI. V gene TRBV6-5 combines with J gene TRBJ2-7; 12 bases agree with TRBD1. The sequence came from a female donor in good health and CMV-seronegative. Sequencing was carried out using PBMCs. CDR3 nucleotide sequence: TGTGCCAGCAGAAAATTCGGGACAGGGGGCAACGAGCAGTACTTC. It encodes CASRKFGTGGNEQYF.